This TCR beta chain was captured by sequencing in a study of cytomegalovirus exposure and HLA in healthy donors. Study as a whole: An early data release held about 85 million unique TCRs from HLA-typed donors. Whole-study findings and limits: Later, an analysis showed that TCR beta chains associated with HLA were more clonally expanded than others that were equally common.

Notes on this clone: Its specificity is not known.

Trimming stripped 3 bases from V and 2 bases from J, with 15 bases between. This CDR3 is 16 amino acids long. Germline CDR1 and CDR2: SGHAT and FQNNGV. It was with 60 Vbeta and 13 Jbeta primers that the PCR ran. The repertoire was sequenced with immunoSEQ multiplex PCR; TCRdb's copy has only in-frame clones and lacks some. Of 150,000 to 200,000 clones detected, approximately 80% appear once; the ten largest clones hold approximately 7%. This receptor was taken from a woman in her 30s in good health and CMV-seropositive. Sequenced: PBMCs. J is TRBJ2-3 and V is TRBV11-2; possibly TRBD1 for D (6 bases). CDR3 sequence reads: CASSLTYGQLTDTQYF. Written as DNA, the CDR3 is TGTGCCAGCAGCTTGACCTACGGACAGCTCACAGATACGCAGTATTTT.